This entry lists 9 T cell receptor beta chains sequenced from one sample in a study of metastatic and nonmetastatic thyroid tumors. Through MiXCR, TCRdb re-clonotyped the PCR reads. The sample contains approximately 58,000 clones, 20% of which appear only once. Every patient underwent thyroid surgery untreated. The sequenced sample was blood. The source of these receptors is a female donor with papillary thyroid cancer or a benign thyroid nodule (not recorded which). Some clones in this sample may be carry-over from other donors' samples.

This clone was seen many times. The V gene is TRBV7-2, the J gene TRBJ1-2; TRBD1 agrees at 8 bases. The germline CDR1 and CDR2 sequences are SGHTA and FQGNSA. CDR3 length: 14 residues. V shed 1 base, J shed 4 bases, and the junction held 2 bases outside the gene matches. The CDR3 reads CASSLGQGIYGYTF. CDR3 in DNA: TGTGCCAGCAGCTTAGGACAGGGGATCTATGGCTACACCTTC.

This clone has more than one count but fewer than ten. The rearrangement joins TRBV28 to TRBJ2-7; weak D call: TRBD1 (6 bases). CDR3 length: 14 amino acids. Germline CDR1 is MDHEN and CDR2 is SYDVKM. V lost 6 bases, J lost 4 bases, and 16 bases lay in between. As DNA, the CDR3 is TGTGCCAGCAGAACCGGGGCAGGGACATACGAGCAGTACTTC. Protein: CASRTGAGTYEQYF. Based on the CDR3 plus reference TRBV28 and TRBJ2-7, the full variable domain is DVKVTQSSRYLVKRTGEKVFLECVQDMDHENMFWYRQDPGLGLRLIYFSYDVKMKEKGDIPEGYSVSREKKERFSLILESASTNQTSMYLCASRTGAGTYEQYFGPGTRLTVT.

This clone was counted many times. This rearrangement joins TRBV28 to TRBJ2-7, with 9 bases identical to TRBD1. V lost 8 bases and J lost 4; bases outside the gene matches: 3. CDR1 is MDHEN, CDR2 SYDVKM, per germline. The CDR3 covers 12 residues. The CDR3 is CASRDRVYEQYF. As DNA, the CDR3 is TGTGCCAGCCGGGACAGGGTGTACGAGCAGTACTTC.

This clone was seen at least ten times. This rearrangement joins TRBV9 to TRBJ2-3; 10 bases line up with TRBD2. The CDR3 length is 15 residues. The trim removed 3 bases at V and 9 bases at J, leaving 10 bases unmatched. The germline V gene encodes CDR1 SGDLS and CDR2 YYNGEE. CDR3 region: CASSETQTSGRTQYF. The CDR3, as DNA: TGTGCCAGCAGCGAGACCCAGACTAGCGGGCGAACGCAGTATTTT.

This clone has ten or more counts. The genes are TRBV7-9 and TRBJ2-3, with TRBD2 identical over 8 bases. This CDR3 has 15 amino acids. V gave up 0 bases and J gave up 2 bases; unmatched junction bases: 1. Germline V gives CDR1 SEHNR, CDR2 FQNEAQ (reference sequence). The CDR3 loop reads CASSLAAGVTDTQYF. DNA of the CDR3: TGTGCCAGCAGCTTAGCAGCGGGAGTCACAGATACGCAGTATTTT.

This clone was counted ten times or more. The CDR3 region has the DNA TGTGCCAGCAGCGTACAGGGCGTGGAAGGCTACACCTTC. Protein: CASSVQGVEGYTF. This rearrangement joins TRBV7-9 to TRBJ1-2, with D perhaps TRBD1 (6 bases). V lost 5 bases to trimming and J lost 8 bases, with 15 bases between them. This CDR3 spans 13 amino acids. CDR1 is SEHNR and CDR2 is FQNEAQ in the germline V gene (reference sequence).

This clone was counted at least ten times. The chain carries TRBV7-2 and TRBJ2-1, with 8 nucleotides matching TRBD2. Germline values: CDR1 SGHTA, CDR2 FQGNSA. The CDR3 covers 15 residues. Germline trimming cut 5 bases from V and 9 bases from J; bases unmatched to any gene: 12. CDR3 sequence reads: CASSPDSGRLSEQFF. CDR3 in DNA: TGTGCCAGCAGCCCCGACAGCGGGAGATTGTCTGAGCAGTTCTTC. The whole variable domain, filled in from reference TRBV7-2 and TRBJ2-1, reads GAGVSQSPSNKVTEKGKDVELRCDPISGHTALYWYRQSLGQGLEFLIYFQGNSAPDKSGLPSDRFSAERTGGSVSTLTIQRTQQEDSAVYLCASSPDSGRLSEQFFGPGTRLTVL.

With respect to this clone: This may be a read error: a much more frequent sequence differs by one nucleotide. The chain carries TRBV3-1 and TRBJ2-5, with D perhaps matching TRBD2 (5 bases). The germline gives CDR1 LGHDT, CDR2 YNNKEL (reference sequence). There are 15 residues in the CDR3. The CDR3 bases are TGTGCCAGCATCCAAGAAGGGCGGGTTGGAGAGACCCAGTACTTC. It is translated as CASIQEGRVGETQYF.

This clone was found many times. This specimen includes other DNA sequences encoding the same CDR3. The chain uses TRBV19 and TRBJ1-5; tentatively, D is TRBD1 (5 bases). Trimming stripped 3 bases from V and 7 bases from J, with 16 bases between. Germline CDR1 LNHDA, CDR2 SQIVND (reference sequence). The CDR3 runs 15 residues. CDR3 nucleotides: TGTGCCAGTAGTATCTGGGTGGGACCGGCACAGCCCCAGCATTTT. Protein product: CASSIWVGPAQPQHF.